This T cell receptor (beta chain) was sequenced in a study of naive and memory T cell subsets. Broader study findings: Findings for naive and memory subsets could not be checked against ground truth.

An equimolar mix of two oligonucleotides served as the beta constant-region primer for TRBC1 and TRBC2. Four rounds of PCR amplified the ligated cDNA using nested alpha and beta constant-region primers plus SP2. A 12-nucleotide UMI and the SP2 primer were added to the cDNA 3' end by oligonucleotide ligation. TCRdb reprocessed the UMI-ligation and nested PCR reads via MiXCR and lists one record per CDR3 protein. The table lists some 15,000 distinct CDR3 sequences, roughly 9% of them singletons, with under 25% in the top ten. With 6 bases removed from V and 0 bases from J, the gap between germline ends came to 21 bases. The CDR3 extends over 16 amino acids. Germline V gene lookup returns CDR1 DFQATT and CDR2 SNEGSKA (reference sequence). This clonotype was observed many times. The antigen is not known.

The sequenced material came from central memory CD8+ T cells from blood. This clonotype was sampled from a human donor in good health. The J gene is TRBJ2-7, the V gene TRBV20-1; a possible D gene is TRBD2 (6 bases). The CDR3, as DNA: TGCAGTGCCCGCGGTCTAGCGACAGTAAGCTCCTACGAGCAGTACTTC. Translated: CSARGLATVSSYEQYF.